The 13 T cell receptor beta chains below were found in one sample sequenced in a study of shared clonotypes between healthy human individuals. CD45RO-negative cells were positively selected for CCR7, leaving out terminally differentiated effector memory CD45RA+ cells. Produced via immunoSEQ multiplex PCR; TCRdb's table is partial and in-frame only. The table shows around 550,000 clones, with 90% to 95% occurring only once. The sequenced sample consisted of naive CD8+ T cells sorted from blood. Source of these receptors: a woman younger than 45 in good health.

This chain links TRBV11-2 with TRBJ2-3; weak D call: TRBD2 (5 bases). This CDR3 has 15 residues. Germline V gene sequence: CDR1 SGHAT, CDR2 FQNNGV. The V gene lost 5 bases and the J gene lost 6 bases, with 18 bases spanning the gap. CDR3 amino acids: CASSPGSGILDTQYF. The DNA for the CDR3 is TGTGCCAGCAGCCCGGGGTCGGGAATCCTCGATACGCAGTATTTT. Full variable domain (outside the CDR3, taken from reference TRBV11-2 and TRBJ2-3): EAGVAQSPRYKIIEKRQSVAFWCNPISGHATLYWYQQILGQGPKLLIQFQNNGVVDDSQLPKDRFSAERLKGVDSTLKIQPAKLEDSAVYLCASSPGSGILDTQYFGPGTRLTVL.

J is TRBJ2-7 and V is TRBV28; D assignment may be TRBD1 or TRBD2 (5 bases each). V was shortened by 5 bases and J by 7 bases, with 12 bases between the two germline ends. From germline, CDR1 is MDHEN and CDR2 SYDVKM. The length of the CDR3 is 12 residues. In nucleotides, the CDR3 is TGTGCCAGCAGTCTGGGGACGCGTGAGCAGTACTTC. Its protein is CASSLGTREQYF. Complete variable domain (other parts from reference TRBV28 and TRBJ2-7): DVKVTQSSRYLVKRTGEKVFLECVQDMDHENMFWYRQDPGLGLRLIYFSYDVKMKEKGDIPEGYSVSREKKERFSLILESASTNQTSMYLCASSLGTREQYFGPGTRLTVT.

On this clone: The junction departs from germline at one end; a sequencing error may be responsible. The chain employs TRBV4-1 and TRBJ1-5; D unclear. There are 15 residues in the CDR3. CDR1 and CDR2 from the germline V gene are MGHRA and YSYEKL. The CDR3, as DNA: TGTGCCAGCAGCCCTCAGGCGGATAGCAATCAGCCCCAGCATTTT. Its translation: CASSPQADSNQPQHF.

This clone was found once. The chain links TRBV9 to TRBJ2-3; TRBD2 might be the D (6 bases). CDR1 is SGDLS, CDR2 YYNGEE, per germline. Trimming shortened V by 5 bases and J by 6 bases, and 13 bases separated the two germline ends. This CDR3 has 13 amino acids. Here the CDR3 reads CASRGGGGDTQYF. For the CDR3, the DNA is TGTGCCAGCAGGGGAGGCGGAGGGGATACGCAGTATTTT.

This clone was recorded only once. CDR3 protein: CASSLGAGGSYEQYF. CDR3 DNA sequence: TGTGCCAGCAGCTTAGGAGCGGGAGGGTCCTACGAGCAGTACTTC. The chain employs TRBV13 and TRBJ2-7, with 10 nucleotides matching TRBD2. Germline-derived CDR1 and CDR2 are PRHDT and FYEKMQ (reference sequence). V was clipped by 0 bases and J by 1 base; unmatched bases: 0. The CDR3 is 15 amino acids.

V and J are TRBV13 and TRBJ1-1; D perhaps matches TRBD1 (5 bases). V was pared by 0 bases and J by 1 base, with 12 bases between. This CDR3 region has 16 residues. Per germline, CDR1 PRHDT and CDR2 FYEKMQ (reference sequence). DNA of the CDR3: TGTGCCAGCAGCTTAGGCTGGGGGGGGAAGAACACTGAAGCTTTCTTT. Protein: CASSLGWGGKNTEAFF.

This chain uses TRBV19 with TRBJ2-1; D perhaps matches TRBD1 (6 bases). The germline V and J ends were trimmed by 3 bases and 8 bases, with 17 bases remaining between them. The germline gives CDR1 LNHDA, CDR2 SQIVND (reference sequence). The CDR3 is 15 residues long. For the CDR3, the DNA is TGTGCCAGTAGTATGGAACAGGGTTCAACCTATGAGCAGTTCTTC. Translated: CASSMEQGSTYEQFF.

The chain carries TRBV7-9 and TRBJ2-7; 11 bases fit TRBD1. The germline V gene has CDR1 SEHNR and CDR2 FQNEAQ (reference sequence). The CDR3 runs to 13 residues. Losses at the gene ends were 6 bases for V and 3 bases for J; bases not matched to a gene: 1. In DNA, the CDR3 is TGTGCCAGCAGAGGGACAGGGGGCTACGAGCAGTACTTC. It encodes CASRGTGGYEQYF.

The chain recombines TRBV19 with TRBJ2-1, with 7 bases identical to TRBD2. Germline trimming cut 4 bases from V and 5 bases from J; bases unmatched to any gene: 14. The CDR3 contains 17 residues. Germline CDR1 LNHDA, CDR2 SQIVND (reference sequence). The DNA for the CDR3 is TGTGCCAGTAGTACCCCCCTGTCGTGGGAGGGGAACAATGAGCAGTTCTTC. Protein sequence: CASSTPLSWEGNNEQFF.

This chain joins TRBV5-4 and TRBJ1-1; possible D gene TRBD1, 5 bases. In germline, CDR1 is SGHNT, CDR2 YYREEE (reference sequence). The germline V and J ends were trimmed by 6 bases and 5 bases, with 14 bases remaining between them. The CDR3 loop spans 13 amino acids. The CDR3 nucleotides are TGTGCCAGCACCCTGGCCGGGGGAACTGAAGCTTTCTTT. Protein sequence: CASTLAGGTEAFF.

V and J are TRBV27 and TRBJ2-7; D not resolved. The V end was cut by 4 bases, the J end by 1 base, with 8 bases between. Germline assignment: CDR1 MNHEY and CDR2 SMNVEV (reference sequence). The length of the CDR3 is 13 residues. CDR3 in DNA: TGTGCCAGCAGTTCGTTTGGTTCCTACGAGCAGTACTTC. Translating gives CASSSFGSYEQYF.

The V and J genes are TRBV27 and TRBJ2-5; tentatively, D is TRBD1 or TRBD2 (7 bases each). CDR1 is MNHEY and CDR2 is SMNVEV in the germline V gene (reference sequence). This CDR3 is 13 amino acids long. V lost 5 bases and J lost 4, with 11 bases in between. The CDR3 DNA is TGTGCCAGCAGTCCCAGGGGGGGAGAGACCCAGTACTTC. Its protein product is CASSPRGGETQYF.

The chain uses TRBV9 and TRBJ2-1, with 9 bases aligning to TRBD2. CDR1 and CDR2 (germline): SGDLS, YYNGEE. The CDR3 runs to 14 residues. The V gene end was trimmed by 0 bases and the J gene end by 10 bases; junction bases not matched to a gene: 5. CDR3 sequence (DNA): TGTGCCAGCAGCGTAGGATATAGCGGGGGCGAGCAGTTCTTC. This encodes CASSVGYSGGEQFF.